Shown below are 28 T cell receptor beta chains from a single sample sequenced in a study of T-cell memory formation after mild COVID-19. MiXCR was run by TCRdb on the 5' RACE reads, yielding one entry per CDR3 protein. The data hold roughly 320,000 distinct CDR3 sequences, with 25% to 30% observed a single time. The sequencing sample was made of PBMCs or a T cell subset sorted from them (not recorded which). These receptors were obtained from an adult woman who had mild COVID-19 (a few samples of this study predate the infection). Cell type and time point are not known.

The chain is built from TRBV4-2 and TRBJ2-2; D unresolved. The CDR3 spans 13 residues. V was trimmed by 4 bases and J by 3 bases, leaving 6 bases between them. Germline V CDR1 and CDR2: LGHNA, YNFKEQ. The CDR3 DNA reads as TGTGCCAGCAGCCCCCTGGACACCGGGGAGCTGTTTTTT. Translating it yields CASSPLDTGELFF.

This chain links TRBV20-1 with TRBJ2-1; a weak D match, TRBD2 (5 bases). This CDR3 has 14 amino acids. V shed 6 bases and J shed 6 bases, with 18 bases lying between them. Germline CDR1 is DFQATT and CDR2 is SNEGSKA (reference sequence). The DNA of the CDR3 is TGCAGTGCCCGGGGTATTTCACGTCGCAATGAGCAGTTCTTC. Protein product: CSARGISRRNEQFF.

In this sample, this clonotype turned up a few times. DNA for the CDR3: TGTGCCAGCAGTCTCCGACCGCGGGCGGGGGAAGAGACCCAGTACTTC. It yields the protein CASSLRPRAGEETQYF. The chain combines TRBV12-3 or TRBV12-4 with TRBJ2-5; 7 bases match TRBD2. The CDR3 spans 16 residues. V was pared by 5 bases and J by 3 bases, with 12 bases of the junction left unmatched.

Only a few counts were recorded for this clonotype. The chain uses TRBV7-2 and TRBJ2-4; TRBD2 agrees at 11 bases. Germline V gene data show CDR1 as SGHTA and CDR2 as FQGNSA. V trimming: 5 bases; J trimming: 0 bases; junction bases outside the gene matches: 9. This CDR3 contains 18 residues. The CDR3 coding sequence is TGTGCCAGCAGCGGAGGACTAGCGGGCTTCCCAGCCAAAAACATTCAGTACTTC. It encodes CASSGGLAGFPAKNIQYF.

The chain carries TRBV6-5 and TRBJ1-2; unclear D gene. Germline V gene lookup returns CDR1 MNHEY and CDR2 SVGAGI. This CDR3 has 10 residues. V was pared by 9 bases and J by 6 bases, with 8 bases between. CDR3 residues: CASCGDGYTF. CDR3 DNA: TGTGCCAGTTGCGGGGATGGCTACACCTTC.

The sample holds a few counts of this clonotype. The chain combines TRBV5-1 with TRBJ2-7, with 9 bases lining up with TRBD1. The V and J ends lost 5 bases and 3 bases, in that order; junction bases with no gene match: 3. The CDR3 is 13 residues long. In germline, CDR1 is SGHRS, CDR2 YFSETQ. CDR3 loop: CASSRTGDYEQYF. The CDR3 region has the DNA TGCGCCAGCAGTCGGACAGGGGACTACGAGCAGTACTTC. Full variable domain (remainder filled in from reference TRBV5-1 and TRBJ2-7): KAGVTQTPRYLIKTRGQQVTLSCSPISGHRSVSWYQQTPGQGLQFLFEYFSETQRNKGNFPGRFSGRQFSNSRSEMNVSTLELGDSALYLCASSRTGDYEQYFGPGTRLTVT.

J is TRBJ1-5 and V is TRBV12-3 or TRBV12-4; the D gene is possibly TRBD1 (5 bases). Trimming took 2 bases from V and 0 from J, leaving 20 bases between them. The CDR3 covers 19 residues. In DNA form, the CDR3 reads TGTGCCAGCAGTTTACCTGCAGGGACGAGGGCGGGTAGCAATCAGCCCCAGCATTTT. Translation gives CASSLPAGTRAGSNQPQHF.

This chain links TRBV11-2 with TRBJ1-1, with D possibly being TRBD1 (6 bases). V dropped 2 bases and J dropped 0 bases, with 10 bases sitting between them. This CDR3 is 15 amino acids long. Looked up from germline, CDR1 is SGHAT and CDR2 is FQNNGV. CDR3 DNA sequence: TGTGCCAGCAGCTTAAGGGGGACCTTGAACACTGAAGCTTTCTTT. The encoded protein is CASSLRGTLNTEAFF.

This chain joins TRBV7-6 and TRBJ2-3; TRBD1 or TRBD2 may be the D gene (5 bases each). The germline V and J ends were trimmed by 5 bases and 2 bases, with 11 bases remaining between them. Germline lookup yields CDR1 SGHVS and CDR2 FNYEAQ. The length of the CDR3 is 14 residues. The DNA for the CDR3 is TGTGCCAGCAGCCCTAGGGACCCCACAGATACGCAGTATTTT. The encoded protein is CASSPRDPTDTQYF.

The V and J genes are TRBV18 and TRBJ2-7, with TRBD2 matching 10 bases. Germline loops: CDR1 KGHSH, CDR2 LQKENI. The J segment lost 3 bases and the V segment lost 6 bases, leaving 8 bases of the junction unmatched. The CDR3 runs to 15 residues. This CDR3 reads CASSLTLAGDYEQYF. The DNA of the CDR3 is TGTGCCAGCTCCCTCACCCTAGCGGGGGACTACGAGCAGTACTTC. Based on the CDR3 plus reference TRBV18 and TRBJ2-7, the full variable domain is NAGVMQNPRHLVRRRGQEARLRCSPMKGHSHVYWYRQLPEEGLKFMVYLQKENIIDESGMPKERFSAEFPKEGPSILRIQQVVRGDSAAYFCASSLTLAGDYEQYFGPGTRLTVT.

This clonotype was detected only a few times. In nucleotides, the CDR3 is TGCAGCGTGACAGGGAGCTCCTACGAGCAGTACTTC. Its protein is CSVTGSSYEQYF. The chain combines TRBV29-1 with TRBJ2-7; 7 bases are shared with TRBD1. Germline V gene sequence: CDR1 SQVTM, CDR2 ANQGSEA. The CDR3 contains 12 residues. Unmatched junction bases numbered 2, after V lost 6 bases and J lost 0 bases.

V and J are TRBV12-5 and TRBJ1-1; maybe TRBD1 (5 bases). Germline loops: CDR1 LGHNT, CDR2 FRNRAP. CDR3 length equals 13 residues. V shed 5 bases and J shed 1 base, with 8 bases lying between them. The chain's CDR3 is CASGKGPNTEAFF. The CDR3 region has the DNA TGTGCTAGTGGTAAGGGACCGAACACTGAAGCTTTCTTT.

The rearrangement uses TRBV2 and TRBJ2-7; tentatively, D is TRBD1 (6 bases). The germline CDR1 and CDR2 sequences are SNHLY and FYNNEI. Trimming cost V 8 bases and J 4 bases, with 15 bases left between them. The CDR3 runs 13 residues. In DNA form, the CDR3 reads TGTGCCAGCGAGGGGGACCCTAGATACGAGCAGTACTTC. Translated: CASEGDPRYEQYF.

The chain carries TRBV6-5 and TRBJ2-1; the match to TRBD2 covers 14 bases. The CDR3 loop spans 17 amino acids. Trimming removed 5 bases from V and 4 bases from J; junction bases left unmatched: 7. Germline CDR1 and CDR2: MNHEY and SVGAGI. CDR3 sequence (DNA): TGTGCCAGCAGTAGGACTAGCGGGAGGTTTATGTACAATGAGCAGTTCTTC. Translating it yields CASSRTSGRFMYNEQFF.

This clonotype was counted only a few times. The CDR3 sequence: CASSLGGSHNEQFF. The CDR3 nucleotides read TGTGCCAGCAGCTTAGGCGGCAGCCACAATGAGCAGTTCTTC. The J gene is TRBJ2-1, the V gene TRBV7-8, with D unclear. The CDR3 covers 14 residues. In germline, CDR1 is SGHVS, CDR2 FQNEAQ. Trimming shortened V by 1 base and J by 5 bases, and 9 bases separated the two germline ends.

This clonotype was observed a few times. The gene calls are TRBV6-2 or TRBV6-3 and TRBJ2-7, with 8 bases identical to TRBD2. Germline lookup yields CDR1 MNHEY and CDR2 SVGEGT. J gave up 0 bases and V 2 bases, and 6 bases lay outside the gene matches. This CDR3 is 16 amino acids long. The CDR3 reads CASSYGGRTSSYEQYF. The CDR3 region has the DNA TGTGCCAGCAGTTACGGCGGGAGGACCAGCTCCTACGAGCAGTACTTC.

The rearrangement links TRBV2 to TRBJ1-2; D gene unclear. Trimming pared 2 bases from V and 4 bases from J, leaving 26 bases between. The germline CDR1 and CDR2 sequences are SNHLY and FYNNEI. This CDR3 region has 19 residues. The DNA of the CDR3 is TGTGCCAGCAGTGAAAGCGTTGAGGTTGTAGTGGATCTGCTCTATGGCTACACCTTC. Protein sequence: CASSESVEVVVDLLYGYTF.

This clonotype showed up just a few times. The rearrangement uses TRBV11-2 and TRBJ2-1; 8 bases match TRBD2. The CDR3 length is 15 residues. CDR1 is SGHAT and CDR2 is FQNNGV in the germline V gene. Trimming cost V 5 bases and J 6 bases; bases outside gene matches: 9. This chain's CDR3 is CASSIHGGALNEQFF. The CDR3 DNA reads as TGTGCCAGCAGCATCCACGGGGGGGCGCTCAATGAGCAGTTCTTC.

The rearrangement links TRBV7-9 to TRBJ2-1; no firm D call. The CDR3 loop spans 12 amino acids. V was pared by 4 bases and J by 6 bases, with 7 bases between. The V gene's germline CDR1 is SEHNR and CDR2 FQNEAQ (reference sequence). This chain's CDR3 is CASSSRPNEQFF. In DNA form, the CDR3 reads TGTGCCAGCAGCTCCCGTCCCAATGAGCAGTTCTTC.

This clonotype was seen once. J is TRBJ1-2 and V is TRBV19; no definite D call. There are 13 residues in the CDR3. The germline gives CDR1 LNHDA, CDR2 SQIVND (reference sequence). Trimming removed 5 bases from V and 3 bases from J, with 10 bases in between. The DNA for the CDR3 is TGTGCCAGTAGTCAAGCAGCGGACTATGGCTACACCTTC. Protein sequence: CASSQAADYGYTF.

The sample holds a few counts of this clonotype. The chain is built from TRBV6-5 and TRBJ2-7; 12 bases are a match to TRBD2. J lost 0 bases, V lost 5 bases, and 8 bases had no gene match. Germline CDR1 reads MNHEY; CDR2 reads SVGAGI. The CDR3 consists of 17 residues. CDR3 loop: CASSDGLAGRYSYEQYF. In DNA form, the CDR3 reads TGTGCCAGCAGTGACGGACTAGCGGGGCGTTACTCCTACGAGCAGTACTTC.

This chain connects TRBV5-1 to TRBJ2-3; 7 nucleotides line up with TRBD2. V was pared by 4 bases and J by 2 bases, with 7 bases of the junction left unmatched. The CDR3 length is 15 residues. Germline V gives CDR1 SGHRS, CDR2 YFSETQ. The CDR3 DNA sequence: TGCGCCAGCAGCCTCGGGACTATCGACACAGATACGCAGTATTTT. It translates to CASSLGTIDTDTQYF.

The CDR3 sequence is CASSSKTGGAEAFF. Written as DNA, the CDR3 is TGTGCCAGCAGCTCAAAAACCGGAGGGGCTGAAGCTTTCTTT. The V call is TRBV7-9, the J call TRBJ1-1, with TRBD1 as a possible D gene (5 bases). V was pared by 4 bases and J by 6 bases, with 15 bases between. This CDR3 has 14 amino acids. The V gene's germline CDR1 is SEHNR and CDR2 FQNEAQ (reference sequence). The variable domain in full, with the rest retrieved from reference TRBV7-9 and TRBJ1-1, is DTGVSQNPRHKITKRGQNVTFRCDPISEHNRLYWYRQTLGQGPEFLTYFQNEAQLEKSRLLSDRFSAERPKGSFSTLEIQRTEQGDSAMYLCASSSKTGGAEAFFGQGTRLTVV.

This rearrangement joins TRBV6-5 to TRBJ1-1; D gene unclear. CDR3 length: 14 residues. Germline CDR1 reads MNHEY; CDR2 reads SVGAGI. V lost 2 bases, J lost 1 base, and 8 bases lay in between. The chain's CDR3 is CASSYDSWNTEAFF. CDR3 nucleotides: TGTGCCAGCAGTTACGACTCCTGGAACACTGAAGCTTTCTTT.

This clonotype was counted only a few times. The V gene is TRBV7-8, the J gene TRBJ1-6, with D perhaps matching TRBD1 (6 bases). The CDR3 runs to 19 residues. The germline V and J ends were trimmed by 5 bases and 4 bases, with 24 bases remaining between them. In germline, CDR1 is SGHVS, CDR2 FQNEAQ. In DNA, the CDR3 is TGTGCCAGCAGCGCTCCCTGGGATGGGGGGCGACTTTATAATTCACCCCTCCACTTT. It specifies CASSAPWDGGRLYNSPLHF.

The V call is TRBV20-1, the J call TRBJ1-1; D gene unclear. This CDR3 region has 13 residues. From germline, CDR1 is DFQATT and CDR2 SNEGSKA (reference sequence). V lost 6 bases and J 4 bases, leaving 15 bases between the germline ends. Here the CDR3 reads CSARRNGFTEAFF. CDR3 bases: TGCAGTGCCCGAAGGAACGGGTTCACTGAAGCTTTCTTT.

This clonotype appeared many times. The genes are TRBV12-3 or TRBV12-4 and TRBJ1-1; unclear D gene. Trimming removed 3 bases at V and 5 bases at J, with 7 bases between. The CDR3 runs 12 residues. The chain's CDR3 is CASSFGFTEAFF. The CDR3 DNA reads as TGTGCCAGCAGTTTTGGCTTTACTGAAGCTTTCTTT.

This clonotype came up a few times. The chain recombines TRBV7-6 with TRBJ2-1; TRBD2 matches at 12 bases. This CDR3 contains 15 residues. Trimming removed 3 bases from V and 10 bases from J; junction bases left unmatched: 7. Germline lookup yields CDR1 SGHVS and CDR2 FNYEAQ. In nucleotides, the CDR3 is TGTGCCAGCAGCTTGGGGACTAGCGGGTCCCGCGAGCAGTTCTTC. It specifies CASSLGTSGSREQFF.